This T cell receptor beta chain derives from a study of control samples from healthy donors and cancer patients. V lost 6 bases to trimming and J lost 4 bases, with 18 bases between them. The length of the CDR3 is 15 residues. Germline V lookup: CDR1 MNHEY, CDR2 SVGAGI. TCRdb keeps only in-frame clones here, not all; method: immunoSEQ multiplex PCR. This table has 120,000 or so clones, roughly 87% appearing once. Material: blood. The V call is TRBV6-5, the J call TRBJ1-1; D is possibly TRBD1 (6 bases). The TCR sequence derives from a man between 18 and 35 years old in good health. The CDR3 loop reads CASSTGLTPGTEAFF. CDR3 DNA sequence: TGTGCCAGCAGCACAGGGTTAACCCCGGGCACTGAAGCTTTCTTT.